Included here is one TCR beta chain sequence, with context. This clonotype was seen only once. The antigen this receptor binds is unknown. Qualities for individual bases were not recorded, and no much larger clone is one base off. This record comes from a study of post-analysis software for immune sequencing data (dated by TCRdb to about 2015). Concerning the study at large: Relapsing-remitting, secondary progressive and progressive-relapsing multiple sclerosis were recorded as disease courses, and subtype annotation was lacking for some patients. Patient repertoires were compared against about a dozen previously published healthy control repertoires from donors aged 6 to 25 years. A subset of samples was prepared in parallel using single-end sample barcoding, then pooled and co-amplified after Illumina adapter ligation. On the study overall, not on this receptor specifically: The multiple sclerosis patient group was slightly younger than the control group. Significantly lower normalized Chao1 diversity was found in multiple sclerosis patients than in controls, suggesting substantial peripheral T-cell clonal expansion. Significantly higher frequencies in patients than in controls were found for five or six TRBV segments, including TRBV5-6, TRBV5-1 and TRBV20-1. Strong co-clustering of samples prepared in the same batch was shown by direct clustering with F measure, prompting a batch-effect correction.

TCR beta repertoires were profiled from peripheral blood of 13 young patients with multiple sclerosis to demonstrate the VDJtools post-analysis software. The multiple sclerosis patients were children and adolescents ranging in age from about 6 to 17 years. At the junction V is shortened by 4 bases and J by 3 bases; bases outside the gene matches: 5. CDR1 and CDR2 (SGHRS, YFSETQ) derive from the germline V gene. The CDR3 runs 16 amino acids, cysteine and phenylalanine included. CDR3 DNA only is kept here, 48 bases in frame from base 1. Libraries were built with PCR. TCRdb shows the sequencer as Illumina HiSeq 2500. To reduce PCR and sequencing biases, unique molecular identifiers were built into the TCR beta cDNA libraries. Some 500,000 cDNA molecules were obtained for every 1 to 10 million input T cells, so each molecule roughly corresponded to one T cell. The patient libraries were prepared and sequenced using the same protocol as the earlier healthy control dataset. Samples belonging to the same batch were prepared together, multiplexed and sequenced on a shared HiSeq lane. The authors' pipeline ran thus. Raw barcoded reads were processed with MIGEC, discarding single-read molecular identifier groups before consensus assembly and CDR3 extraction. Clonotype tables were post-analysed with VDJtools, and diversity was normalized by down-sampling all datasets to the smallest sample size. To correct batch-related cross-sample contamination, repertoire overlap clustering matched CDR3 amino acid sequences but not nucleotide sequences. TCRdb reran the public reads through fastp at Q25 and MiXCR, keeping productive beta chains. Every entry covers one CDR3 protein and lists the most common genes and DNA from its rows. The V and J calls come from TCRdb's annotation, not from the publication. Present in this sample are hundreds of thousands of distinct CDR3 sequences, 59% of which were seen just once. Of the sample, roughly 10% falls within the top ten clones.

What was sequenced was blood. The V and J genes are TRBV5-1 and TRBJ2-3; TRBD2 matches 13 bases in the middle. The TCR was taken from a girl aged 2 to 9 with multiple sclerosis. The CDR3 protein is CASSRTSGGGTDTQYF. The nucleotides are TGCGCCAGCAGCCGGACTAGCGGGGGAGGAACAGATACGCAGTATTTT.